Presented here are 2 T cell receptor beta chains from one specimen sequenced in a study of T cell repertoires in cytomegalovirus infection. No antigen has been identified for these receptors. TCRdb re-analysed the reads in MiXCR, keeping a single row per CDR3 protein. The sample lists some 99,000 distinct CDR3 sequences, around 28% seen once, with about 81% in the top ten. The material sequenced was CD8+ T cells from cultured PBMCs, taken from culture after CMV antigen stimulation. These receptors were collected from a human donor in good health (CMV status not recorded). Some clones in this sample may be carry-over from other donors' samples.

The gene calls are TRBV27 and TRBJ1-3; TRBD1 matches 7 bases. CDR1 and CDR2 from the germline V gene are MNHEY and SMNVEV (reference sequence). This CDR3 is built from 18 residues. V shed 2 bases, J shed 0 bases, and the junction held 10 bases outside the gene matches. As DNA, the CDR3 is TGTGCCAGCAGTTTAGAGGGGGCTTCGGTGGCCTCTGGAAACACCATATATTTT. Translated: CASSLEGASVASGNTIYF.

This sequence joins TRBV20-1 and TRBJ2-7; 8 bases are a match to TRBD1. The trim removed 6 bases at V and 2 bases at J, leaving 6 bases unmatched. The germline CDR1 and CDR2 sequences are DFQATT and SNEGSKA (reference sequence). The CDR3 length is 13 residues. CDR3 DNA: TGCAGTGCGACAGGGGACTCTACCTACGAGCAGTACTTC. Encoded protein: CSATGDSTYEQYF.